What follows are 20 T cell receptor beta chains derived from one specimen sequenced in a study of regulatory T cells in long-lasting Graves disease (dated by TCRdb to the early 2020s). Libraries came from multiplex PCR. The sequencer was an Illumina HiSeq 4000. CDR3 regions were amplified by Arm-PCR with iRepertoire HTBI primers to construct TCR beta libraries. TCRdb itself trimmed the public reads at Q25 with fastp, ran MiXCR and retained productive beta chains. Merged by CDR3 protein, the rows form single entries marked with the most common genes and DNA. The sample records some 370,000 distinct CDR3 sequences, roughly 20% of which are singletons. The ten most abundant clones make up around 20% of the sample. The sample's time point label, decoded: persistent/refractory GD, antithyroid drugs over 5 years with positive TRAb. RNA was extracted from PBMCs in TRIzol for both TCR sequencing and RNA sequencing.

Sample: peripheral blood mononuclear cells (PBMCs), taken when the disease was refractory, from a patient treated with antithyroid drugs. Receptor source: a female donor with Graves disease.

This clonotype was seen many times. The rearrangement uses TRBV6-2 or TRBV6-3 and TRBJ2-7; D perhaps matches TRBD1 (6 bases). Trimming stripped 0 bases from V and 6 bases from J, with 12 bases between. The CDR3 loop spans 14 amino acids. Germline V gene sequence: CDR1 MNHEY, CDR2 SVGEGT. CDR3 DNA: TGTGCCAGCAGTTACTCCAGGGGTTCAAGCGAGCAGTACTTC. Its translation: CASSYSRGSSEQYF.

The gene calls are TRBV24-1 and TRBJ2-1; 13 nucleotides align to TRBD2. The CDR3 is 16 residues long. V dropped 3 bases and J dropped 9; count of bases not matched to a gene: 7. In germline, CDR1 is KGHDR, CDR2 SFDVKD. CDR3 sequence reads: CATSDITSGRGGEQFF. The CDR3 bases are TGTGCCACCAGTGATATAACTAGCGGGAGGGGGGGTGAGCAGTTCTTC.

This chain joins TRBV28 and TRBJ1-6; D is unclear. The CDR3 sequence is 15 residues long. Germline assignment: CDR1 MDHEN and CDR2 SYDVKM. V was pared by 1 base and J by 7 bases, with 11 bases between. CDR3 nucleotide sequence: TGTGCCAGCAGTTTATACCCAGGATCCAATTCACCCCTCCACTTT. It is translated as CASSLYPGSNSPLHF.

The chain links TRBV9 to TRBJ2-3; 11 bases are shared with TRBD2. J gave up 9 bases and V 6 bases, and 12 bases lay outside the gene matches. This CDR3 comprises 15 residues. The germline gives CDR1 SGDLS, CDR2 YYNGEE. The CDR3 is CASTNLAGGIETQYF. Here the CDR3 DNA reads TGTGCCAGCACCAACCTAGCGGGAGGTATAGAGACGCAGTATTTT.

This clonotype was counted many times. The V call is TRBV11-2, the J call TRBJ1-6, with TRBD1 matching over 7 bases. Losses at the gene ends were 5 bases for V and 7 bases for J; bases not matched to a gene: 5. Per the germline V gene, CDR1 is SGHAT and CDR2 is FQNNGV. The CDR3 is made up of 14 amino acids. This CDR3 is CASSPRDRNSPLHF. CDR3 DNA sequence: TGTGCCAGCAGCCCCCGGGACAGAAATTCACCCCTCCACTTT.

The V gene is TRBV27, the J gene TRBJ2-1, with D maybe TRBD2 (6 bases). Per the germline V gene, CDR1 is MNHEY and CDR2 is SMNVEV (reference sequence). V lost 2 bases and J lost 3, with 20 bases in between. The CDR3 is 18 residues long. CDR3 loop: CASSLLFPRGSNYNEQFF. As DNA, the CDR3 is TGTGCCAGCAGTTTACTTTTTCCACGGGGGAGTAACTACAATGAGCAGTTCTTC.

This clonotype was found a few times. The CDR3 spells CASSYSEQGVYTGELFF. DNA of the CDR3: TGTGCCAGCAGTTACTCCGAACAGGGTGTCTACACCGGGGAGCTGTTTTTT. The chain uses TRBV6-2 or TRBV6-3 and TRBJ2-2; D perhaps matches TRBD1 (6 bases). V was trimmed by 0 bases and J by 3 bases, leaving 14 bases between them. The germline V gene encodes CDR1 MNHEY and CDR2 SVGEGT. There are 17 residues in the CDR3.

This clonotype has ten or more counts. In DNA, the CDR3 is TGTGCCAGCAGGTCAGGGGGTGATGTTCCGAACACTGAAGCTTTCTTT. Translated, it gives CASRSGGDVPNTEAFF. V gene TRBV12-3 or TRBV12-4 combines with J gene TRBJ1-1, with 7 bases lining up with TRBD1. This CDR3 comprises 16 residues. V dropped 6 bases and J dropped 1; count of bases not matched to a gene: 11.

This clonotype has only a few counts. CDR3 loop: CASSVDGVNIQYF. CDR3 sequence (DNA): TGTGCCAGCAGCGTAGATGGGGTAAACATTCAGTACTTC. The chain carries TRBV9 and TRBJ2-4; unclear D gene. This CDR3 contains 13 residues. Germline CDR1 is SGDLS and CDR2 is YYNGEE. V lost 0 bases and J 6 bases, leaving 7 bases between the germline ends.

The chain's CDR3 is CASSPDRTTDTQYF. The CDR3 DNA follows: TGTGCCAGTAGCCCGGACAGGACCACAGATACGCAGTATTTT. This sequence joins TRBV19 and TRBJ2-3; TRBD1 agrees at 7 bases. Germline-derived CDR1 and CDR2 are LNHDA and SQIVND (reference sequence). The CDR3 has 14 amino acids. Trimming at V came to 6 bases and at J to 2 bases, leaving 5 bases not matched to a gene.

The V call is TRBV7-8, the J call TRBJ2-1; a possible D gene is TRBD1 (6 bases). Deletions cut 5 bases from V and 5 bases from J, with 13 bases between. This CDR3 region has 14 residues. Germline CDR1 is SGHVS and CDR2 is FQNEAQ. CDR3 in amino acids: CASSEDSRNNEQFF. The CDR3 DNA is TGTGCCAGCAGCGAGGACAGCCGAAACAATGAGCAGTTCTTC.

The CDR3 sequence is CSAKPQSNTEAFF. The CDR3 DNA follows: TGCAGCGCCAAGCCCCAATCGAACACTGAAGCTTTCTTT. The V call is TRBV29-1, the J call TRBJ1-1; D gene uncertain. V lost 7 bases to trimming and J lost 1 base, with 13 bases between them. In germline, CDR1 is SQVTM, CDR2 ANQGSEA. CDR3 length: 13 amino acids.

This chain links TRBV7-9 with TRBJ1-1, with no clear D. CDR3 length equals 13 residues. V lost 5 bases and J lost 6, with 13 bases in between. Per germline, CDR1 SEHNR and CDR2 FQNEAQ (reference sequence). The CDR3 loop reads CASSPLSIPEAFF. CDR3 bases: TGTGCCAGCAGCCCTTTAAGCATACCTGAAGCTTTCTTT.

This clonotype occurred a few times. The CDR3 nucleotides read TGTGCCAGCAGAACTAGCGGGAAAAACACCGGGGAGCTGTTTTTT. Amino acid sequence: CASRTSGKNTGELFF. The rearrangement joins TRBV12-3 or TRBV12-4 to TRBJ2-2, with 10 bases that match TRBD2. The CDR3 has 15 amino acids. J gave up 2 bases and V 6 bases, and 3 bases lay outside the gene matches.

In this sample, this clonotype turned up a few times. This sequence joins TRBV6-1 and TRBJ2-2; a weak D match, TRBD1 (6 bases). V gave up 9 bases and J gave up 3 bases, with 14 bases separating them. This CDR3 has 14 residues. Germline loops: CDR1 MNHNS, CDR2 SASEGT. The CDR3 sequence: CASGRGVDTGELFF. In nucleotides, the CDR3 is TGTGCCAGTGGCAGGGGTGTCGACACCGGGGAGCTGTTTTTT.

The chain is built from TRBV6-1 and TRBJ2-2, with D possibly being TRBD2 (5 bases). The CDR3 totals 13 residues. Looked up from germline, CDR1 is MNHNS and CDR2 is SASEGT. V dropped 2 bases and J dropped 7 bases, with 8 bases sitting between them. The chain's CDR3 is CASSEIRGGELFF. DNA of the CDR3: TGTGCCAGCAGTGAAATTCGGGGCGGGGAGCTGTTTTTT.

This clonotype has only a few counts. The chain couples TRBV20-1 to TRBJ2-1, with 9 positions matching TRBD1. The CDR3 consists of 14 residues. Germline loops: CDR1 DFQATT, CDR2 SNEGSKA (reference sequence). V shed 6 bases and J 8 bases; nucleotides not matched to a gene: 11. The CDR3 bases are TGCAGTGCCCTGACAGGGGGACAAGGGGATGAGCAGTTCTTC. It codes for CSALTGGQGDEQFF.

This clonotype was recorded many times. The V and J genes are TRBV28 and TRBJ1-2, with a possible D match to TRBD1 (6 bases). The CDR3 runs to 13 residues. V dropped 3 bases and J dropped 6 bases, with 11 bases sitting between them. Germline V gene lookup returns CDR1 MDHEN and CDR2 SYDVKM. CDR3 bases: TGTGCCAGCAGTTTGGGGGGGCAGGATGGCTACACCTTC. Translation: CASSLGGQDGYTF.

The chain has TRBV10-1 and TRBJ2-2; perhaps TRBD1 as D (5 bases). This CDR3 spans 13 amino acids. Trimming took off 2 bases at V and 7 bases at J, with 8 bases between the two ends. From germline, CDR1 is WNHNN and CDR2 SYGVQD (reference sequence). In DNA form, the CDR3 reads TGCGCCAGCAGTGAGGGACATGTCGGGGAGCTGTTTTTT. Its protein product is CASSEGHVGELFF.

Concerning this clonotype itself: A much larger clone lies a single base off, so this may be a read error. The chain recombines TRBV28 with TRBJ2-7; D possibly matches TRBD1 or TRBD2 (5 bases each). Germline CDR1 reads MDHEN; CDR2 reads SYDVKM. The V and J ends lost 11 bases and 5 bases respectively, with 25 bases between them. The CDR3 is 15 amino acids. CDR3 sequence reads: CAGTTTGQGNNEQYF. The CDR3 DNA follows: TGTGCCGGCACCACCACGGGGCAGGGCAACAACGAGCAGTACTTC.